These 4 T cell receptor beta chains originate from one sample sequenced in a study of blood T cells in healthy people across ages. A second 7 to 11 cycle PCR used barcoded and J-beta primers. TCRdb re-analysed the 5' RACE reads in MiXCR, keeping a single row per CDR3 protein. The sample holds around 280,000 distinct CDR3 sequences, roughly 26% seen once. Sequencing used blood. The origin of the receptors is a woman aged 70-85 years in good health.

Here the CDR3 DNA reads TGTGCCAGCAGCTACCTAGGGGGGTCTAGCACAGATACGCAGTATTTT. Translating gives CASSYLGGSSTDTQYF. V is TRBV11-2 and J is TRBJ2-3; the D gene could be TRBD1 or TRBD2 (6 bases each). The CDR3 spans 16 residues. V was trimmed by 4 bases and J by 0 bases, leaving 14 bases between them. From germline, CDR1 is SGHAT and CDR2 FQNNGV.

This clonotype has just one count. CDR3 residues: CASRLKAGGESQSPLHF. DNA for the CDR3: TGTGCCAGCAGGTTAAAAGCCGGGGGGGAATCTCAATCACCCCTCCACTTT. The chain is built from TRBV27 and TRBJ1-6; a possible D gene is TRBD1 (5 bases). CDR1 MNHEY and CDR2 SMNVEV come from the germline V gene (reference sequence). The CDR3 is 17 amino acids. V lost 6 bases to trimming and J lost 10 bases, with 25 bases between them.

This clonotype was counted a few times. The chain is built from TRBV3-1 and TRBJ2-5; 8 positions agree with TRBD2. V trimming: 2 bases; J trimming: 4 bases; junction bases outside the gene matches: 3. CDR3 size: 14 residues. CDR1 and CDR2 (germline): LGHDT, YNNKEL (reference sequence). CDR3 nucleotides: TGTGCCAGCAGCCAACGGGAGGGGGGAGAGACCCAGTACTTC. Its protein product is CASSQREGGETQYF.

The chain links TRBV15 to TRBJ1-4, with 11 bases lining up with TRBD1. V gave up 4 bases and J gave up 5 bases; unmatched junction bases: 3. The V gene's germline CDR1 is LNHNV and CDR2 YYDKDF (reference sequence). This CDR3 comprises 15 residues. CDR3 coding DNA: TGTGCCACCAGCATAAGGGACAGGGGGAATGAAAAACTGTTTTTT. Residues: CATSIRDRGNEKLFF.